The rows below give T cell receptor beta chains drawn from one sample of a study of T cell responses to AZD1222 COVID-19 vaccine. Assay used: immunoSEQ multiplex PCR; TCRdb lists only in-frame clones, some missing. Of 140,000 or so clones in the sample, around 88% are singletons; the top ten hold about 3%. Source: peripheral blood, taken on day 0 of AZD1222 vaccination. Every receptor here comes from an adult in good health. Both conserved end residues are part of each CDR3. A D gene is named only where the DNA matches it firmly. Size is stated for part of the rows, as once, few or many counts, or as a class when the clone is expanded.

TRBV28	-	TRBJ2-2	-	CASSFFPRGELFF	TGTGCCAGCAGTTTCTTTCCACGGGGGGAGCTGTTTTTT
TRBV25-1	-	TRBJ1-1	-	CASSLGGGAWDTEAFF	TGTGCCAGCAGTCTAGGAGGGGGGGCTTGGGACACTGAAGCTTTCTTT
TRBV5-8	-	TRBJ1-6	TRBD1	CASSLGGQGSSPLHF	TGTGCCAGCAGCTTGGGAGGACAGGGAAGTTCACCCCTCCACTTT
TRBV4-2	-	TRBJ1-4	TRBD1	CASSRETGAFGGTNEKLFF	TGTGCCAGCAGCCGGGAGACAGGGGCCTTCGGAGGAACTAATGAAAAACTGTTTTTT
TRBV9	-	TRBJ2-7	TRBD1	CASSRTGNLYEQYF	TGTGCCAGCAGCCGGACAGGGAACCTCTACGAGCAGTACTTC
TRBV4-1	-	TRBJ2-7	TRBD1	CASSHPGQVEYEQYF	TGCGCCAGCAGCCACCCGGGACAGGTGGAATACGAGCAGTACTTC
TRBV19	-	TRBJ1-2	-	CASSSGTSRGYTF	TGTGCCAGTAGTTCCGGGACGTCCAGGGGCTACACCTTC
TRBV6-1	-	TRBJ2-7	-	CASSDALEIDEQYF	TGTGCCAGCAGTGACGCCCTCGAGATCGACGAGCAGTACTTC
TRBV5-1	once	TRBJ2-1	TRBD2	CASSLDPGLAINEQFF	TGCGCCAGCAGCTTGGATCCGGGACTAGCGATAAATGAGCAGTTCTTC
TRBV28	-	TRBJ1-5	-	CASSSLGQMEQPQHF	TGTGCCAGCAGTTCCCTCGGGCAGATGGAACAGCCCCAGCATTTT
TRBV10-3	-	TRBJ1-1	-	CAISGLYGQNTEAFF	TGTGCCATCAGTGGCCTATACGGACAGAACACTGAAGCTTTCTTT
TRBV27	-	TRBJ2-4	TRBD2	CASSNGPGTSGSFGNIQYF	TGTGCCAGCAGTAACGGCCCCGGGACTAGCGGGAGTTTTGGGAACATTCAGTACTTC
TRBV6-5	few	TRBJ2-1	-	CASRGQRVFEEQFF	TGTGCCAGCAGAGGACAGAGGGTTTTCGAAGAGCAGTTCTTC